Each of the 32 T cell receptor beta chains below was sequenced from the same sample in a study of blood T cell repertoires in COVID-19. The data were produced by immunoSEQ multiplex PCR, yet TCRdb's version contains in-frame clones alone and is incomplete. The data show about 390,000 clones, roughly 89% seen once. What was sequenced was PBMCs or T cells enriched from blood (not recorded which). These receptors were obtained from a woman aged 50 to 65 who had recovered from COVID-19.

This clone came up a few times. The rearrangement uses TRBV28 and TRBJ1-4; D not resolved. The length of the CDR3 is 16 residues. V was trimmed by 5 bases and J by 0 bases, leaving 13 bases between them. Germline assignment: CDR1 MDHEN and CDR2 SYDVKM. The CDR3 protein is CASSPTDTATNEKLFF. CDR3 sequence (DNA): TGTGCCAGCAGTCCAACAGACACGGCAACTAATGAAAAACTGTTTTTT.

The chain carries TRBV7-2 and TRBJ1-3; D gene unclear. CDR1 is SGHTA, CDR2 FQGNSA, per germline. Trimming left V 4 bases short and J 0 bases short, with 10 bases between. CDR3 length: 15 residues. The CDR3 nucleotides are TGTGCCAGCAGCTCAATGGTCGGCTCTGGAAACACCATATATTTT. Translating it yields CASSSMVGSGNTIYF.

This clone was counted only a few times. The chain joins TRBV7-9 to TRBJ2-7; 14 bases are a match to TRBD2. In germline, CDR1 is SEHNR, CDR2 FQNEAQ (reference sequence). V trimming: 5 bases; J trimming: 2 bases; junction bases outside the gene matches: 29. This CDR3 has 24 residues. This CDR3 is CASSRPRWEFRTGTSGGQTYEQYF. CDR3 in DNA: TGTGCCAGCAGCAGACCGCGCTGGGAATTTAGAACCGGGACTAGCGGGGGCCAAACCTACGAGCAGTACTTC.

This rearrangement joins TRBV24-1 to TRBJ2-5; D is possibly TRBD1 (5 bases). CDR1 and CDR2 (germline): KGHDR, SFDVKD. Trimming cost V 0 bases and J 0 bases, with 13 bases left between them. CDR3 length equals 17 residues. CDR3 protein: CATSDLPQAGNQETQYF. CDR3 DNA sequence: TGTGCCACCAGTGATTTGCCCCAGGCAGGGAACCAAGAGACCCAGTACTTC.

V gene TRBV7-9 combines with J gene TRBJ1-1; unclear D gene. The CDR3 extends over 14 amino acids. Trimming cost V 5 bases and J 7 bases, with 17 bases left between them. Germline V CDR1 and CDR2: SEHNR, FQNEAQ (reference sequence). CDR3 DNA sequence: TGTGCCAGCAGCCCCCGGGTAGGGAGGGTTGAAGCTTTCTTT. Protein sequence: CASSPRVGRVEAFF.

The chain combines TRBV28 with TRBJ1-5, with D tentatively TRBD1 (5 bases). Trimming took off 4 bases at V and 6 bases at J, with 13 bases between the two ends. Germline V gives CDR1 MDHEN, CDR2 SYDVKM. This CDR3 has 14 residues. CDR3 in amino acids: CASSSGYLAQPQHF. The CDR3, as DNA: TGTGCCAGCAGTTCAGGGTATCTTGCTCAGCCCCAGCATTTT.

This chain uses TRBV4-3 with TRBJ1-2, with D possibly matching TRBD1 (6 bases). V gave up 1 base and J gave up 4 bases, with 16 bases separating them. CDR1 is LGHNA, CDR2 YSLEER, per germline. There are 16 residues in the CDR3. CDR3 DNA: TGCGCCAGCAGCCAAGGCCTAGGACAGCGACTCTATGGCTACACCTTC. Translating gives CASSQGLGQRLYGYTF.

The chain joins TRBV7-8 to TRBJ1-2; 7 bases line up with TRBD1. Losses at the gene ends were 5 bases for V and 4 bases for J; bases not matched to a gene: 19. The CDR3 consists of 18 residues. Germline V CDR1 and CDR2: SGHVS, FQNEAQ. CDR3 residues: CASSTRDRRPASGYGYTF. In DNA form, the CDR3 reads TGTGCCAGCAGCACCCGGGACAGACGGCCCGCATCGGGCTATGGCTACACCTTC.

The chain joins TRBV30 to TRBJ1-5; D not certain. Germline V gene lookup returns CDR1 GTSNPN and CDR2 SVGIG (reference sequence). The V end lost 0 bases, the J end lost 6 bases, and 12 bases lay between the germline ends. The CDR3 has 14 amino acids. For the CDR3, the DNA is TGTGCCTGGAGTGTAAAGGCGGAGGCTCAGCCCCAGCATTTT. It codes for CAWSVKAEAQPQHF.

CDR3 residues: CASSPRTPTNEKLFF. The CDR3 coding sequence is TGCGCCAGCAGCCCCCGGACACCAACTAATGAAAAACTGTTTTTT. V usage is TRBV5-1 and J usage is TRBJ1-4; tentative D call: TRBD1 (5 bases). V was shortened by 4 bases and J by 0 bases, with 10 bases between the two germline ends. Germline V gives CDR1 SGHRS, CDR2 YFSETQ. This CDR3 has 15 residues.

The CDR3 reads CAWTPRTYTGELFF. Here the CDR3 DNA reads TGTGCCTGGACGCCCCGGACTTACACCGGGGAGCTGTTTTTT. The chain carries TRBV30 and TRBJ2-2; TRBD2 is a possible D gene (5 bases). Germline CDR1 and CDR2: GTSNPN and SVGIG (reference sequence). Trimming cost V 4 bases and J 3 bases, with 12 bases left between them. This CDR3 contains 14 residues.

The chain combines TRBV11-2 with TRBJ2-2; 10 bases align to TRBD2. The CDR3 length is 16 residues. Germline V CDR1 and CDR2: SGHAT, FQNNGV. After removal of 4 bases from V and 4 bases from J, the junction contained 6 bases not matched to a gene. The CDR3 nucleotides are TGTGCCAGCAGCTCCGCGGCTAGCGGGGGCACCGGGGAGCTGTTTTTT. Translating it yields CASSSAASGGTGELFF.

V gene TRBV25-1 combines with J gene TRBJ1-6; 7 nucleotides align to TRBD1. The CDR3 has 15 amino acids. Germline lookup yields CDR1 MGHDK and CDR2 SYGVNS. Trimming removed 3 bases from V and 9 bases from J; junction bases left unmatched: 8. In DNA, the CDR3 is TGTGCCAGCAGTGACCCCGGCAGGGGGACTTCACCCCTCCACTTT. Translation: CASSDPGRGTSPLHF.

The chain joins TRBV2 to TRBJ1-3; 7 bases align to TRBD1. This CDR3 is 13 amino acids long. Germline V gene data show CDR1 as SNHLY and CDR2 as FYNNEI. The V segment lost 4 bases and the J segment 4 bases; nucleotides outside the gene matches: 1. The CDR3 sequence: CASSAGQGNTIYF. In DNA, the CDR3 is TGTGCCAGCAGTGCGGGACAGGGAAACACCATATATTTT.

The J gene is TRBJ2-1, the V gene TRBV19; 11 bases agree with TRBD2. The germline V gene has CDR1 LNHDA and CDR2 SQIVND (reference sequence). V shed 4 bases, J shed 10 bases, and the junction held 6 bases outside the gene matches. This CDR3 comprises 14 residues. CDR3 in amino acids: CASSNSGGAREQFF. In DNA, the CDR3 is TGTGCCAGTAGTAATAGCGGGGGGGCCCGGGAGCAGTTCTTC.

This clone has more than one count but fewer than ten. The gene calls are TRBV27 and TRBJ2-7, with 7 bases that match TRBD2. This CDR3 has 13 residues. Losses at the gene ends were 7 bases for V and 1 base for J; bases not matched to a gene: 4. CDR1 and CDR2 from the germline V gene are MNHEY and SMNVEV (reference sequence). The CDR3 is CASKAGSSYEQYF. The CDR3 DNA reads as TGTGCCAGCAAAGCGGGGAGTTCCTACGAGCAGTACTTC.

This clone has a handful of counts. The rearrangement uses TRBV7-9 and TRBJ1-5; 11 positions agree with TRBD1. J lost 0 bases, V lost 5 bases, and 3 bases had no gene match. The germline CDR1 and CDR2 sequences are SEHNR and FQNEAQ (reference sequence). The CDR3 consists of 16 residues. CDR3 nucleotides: TGTGCCAGCAGCACGGGACAGGGGGATAGCAATCAGCCCCAGCATTTT. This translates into CASSTGQGDSNQPQHF.

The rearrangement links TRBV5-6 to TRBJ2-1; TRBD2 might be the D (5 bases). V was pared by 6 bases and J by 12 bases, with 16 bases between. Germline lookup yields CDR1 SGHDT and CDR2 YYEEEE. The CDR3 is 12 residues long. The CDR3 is CASTLGSLGQFF. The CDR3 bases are TGTGCCAGCACCCTGGGGAGTCTAGGGCAGTTCTTC.

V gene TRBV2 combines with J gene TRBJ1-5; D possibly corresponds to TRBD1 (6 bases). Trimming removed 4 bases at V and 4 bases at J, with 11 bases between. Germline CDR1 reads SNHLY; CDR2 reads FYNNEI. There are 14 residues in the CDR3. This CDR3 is CASSGTARNQPQHF. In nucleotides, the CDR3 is TGTGCCAGCAGTGGGACAGCCAGAAATCAGCCCCAGCATTTT.

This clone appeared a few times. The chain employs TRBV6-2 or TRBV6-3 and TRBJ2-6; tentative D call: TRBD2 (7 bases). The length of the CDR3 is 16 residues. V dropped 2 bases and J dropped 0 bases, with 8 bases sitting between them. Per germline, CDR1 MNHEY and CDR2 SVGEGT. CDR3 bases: TGTGCCAGCAGTTACGGGGGGGCCTCTGGGGCCAACGTCCTGACTTTC. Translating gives CASSYGGASGANVLTF.

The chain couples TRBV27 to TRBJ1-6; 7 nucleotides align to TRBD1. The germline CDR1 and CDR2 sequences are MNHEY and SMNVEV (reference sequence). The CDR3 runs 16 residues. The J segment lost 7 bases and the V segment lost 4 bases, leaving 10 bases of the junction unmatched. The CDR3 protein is CASSSSTGTANSPLHF. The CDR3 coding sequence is TGTGCCAGCAGTTCATCCACCGGGACAGCAAATTCACCCCTCCACTTT.

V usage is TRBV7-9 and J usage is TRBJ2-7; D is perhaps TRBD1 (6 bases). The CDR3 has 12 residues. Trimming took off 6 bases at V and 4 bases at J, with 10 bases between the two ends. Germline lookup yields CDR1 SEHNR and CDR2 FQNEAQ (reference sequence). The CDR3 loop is CASREQGYEQYF. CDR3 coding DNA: TGTGCCAGCAGAGAACAGGGTTACGAGCAGTACTTC.

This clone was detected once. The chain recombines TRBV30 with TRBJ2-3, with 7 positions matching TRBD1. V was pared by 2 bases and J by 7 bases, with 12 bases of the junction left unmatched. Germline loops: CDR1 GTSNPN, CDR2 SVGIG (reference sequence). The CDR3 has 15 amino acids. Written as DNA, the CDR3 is TGTGCCTGGAGTAAGAGACAGGGTTTAGGAAATACGCAGTATTTT. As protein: CAWSKRQGLGNTQYF. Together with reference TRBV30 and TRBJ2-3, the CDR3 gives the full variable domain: SQTIHQWPATLVQPVGSPLSLECTVEGTSNPNLYWYRQAAGRGLQLLFYSVGIGQISSEVPQNLSASRPQDRQFILSSKKLLLSDSGFYLCAWSKRQGLGNTQYFGPGTRLTVL.

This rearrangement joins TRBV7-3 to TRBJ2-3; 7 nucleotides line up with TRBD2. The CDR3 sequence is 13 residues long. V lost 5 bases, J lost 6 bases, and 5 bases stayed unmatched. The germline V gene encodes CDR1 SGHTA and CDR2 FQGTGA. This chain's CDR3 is CASSPGAGDTQYF. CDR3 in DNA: TGTGCCAGCAGCCCCGGAGCGGGGGATACGCAGTATTTT. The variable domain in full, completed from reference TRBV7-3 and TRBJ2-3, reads GAGVSQTPSNKVTEKGKYVELRCDPISGHTALYWYRQSLGQGPEFLIYFQGTGAADDSGLPNDRFFAVRPEGSVSTLKIQRTERGDSAVYLCASSPGAGDTQYFGPGTRLTVL.

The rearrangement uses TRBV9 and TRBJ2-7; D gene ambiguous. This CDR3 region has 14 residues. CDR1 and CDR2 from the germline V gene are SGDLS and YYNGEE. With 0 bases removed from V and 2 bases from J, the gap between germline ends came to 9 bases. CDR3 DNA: TGTGCCAGCAGCGTAGACGGTGGAGCCTACGAGCAGTACTTC. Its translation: CASSVDGGAYEQYF.

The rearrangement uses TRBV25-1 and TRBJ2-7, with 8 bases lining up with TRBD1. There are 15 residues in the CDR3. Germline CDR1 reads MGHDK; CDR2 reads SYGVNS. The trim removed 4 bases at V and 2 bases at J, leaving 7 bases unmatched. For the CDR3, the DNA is TGTGCCAGCAGTGTCCCGGGACAGGAGACCTACGAGCAGTACTTC. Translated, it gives CASSVPGQETYEQYF.

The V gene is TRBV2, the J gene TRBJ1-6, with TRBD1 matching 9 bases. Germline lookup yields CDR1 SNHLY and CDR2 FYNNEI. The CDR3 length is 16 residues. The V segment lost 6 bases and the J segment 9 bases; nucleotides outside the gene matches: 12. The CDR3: CASSPIGQGIGSPLHF. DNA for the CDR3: TGTGCCAGCAGCCCAATTGGACAGGGGATTGGTTCACCCCTCCACTTT.

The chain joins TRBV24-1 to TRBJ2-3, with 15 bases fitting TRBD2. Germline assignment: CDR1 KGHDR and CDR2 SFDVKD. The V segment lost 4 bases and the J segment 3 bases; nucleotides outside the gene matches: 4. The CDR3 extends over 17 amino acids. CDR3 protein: CATSEPGLAGGTDTQYF. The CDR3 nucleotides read TGTGCCACCAGTGAGCCGGGACTAGCGGGGGGAACAGATACGCAGTATTTT.

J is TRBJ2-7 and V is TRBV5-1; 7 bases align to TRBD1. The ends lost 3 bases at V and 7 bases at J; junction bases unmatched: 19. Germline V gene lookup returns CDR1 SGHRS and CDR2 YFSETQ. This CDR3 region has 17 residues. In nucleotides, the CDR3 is TGCGCCAGCAGCTACCTTGGGACAGCGGAGCTCCCGGGGGAGCAGTACTTC. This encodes CASSYLGTAELPGEQYF.

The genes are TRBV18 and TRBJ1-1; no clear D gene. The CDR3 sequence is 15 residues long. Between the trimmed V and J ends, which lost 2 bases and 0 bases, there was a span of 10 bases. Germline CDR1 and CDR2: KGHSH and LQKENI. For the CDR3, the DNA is TGTGCCAGCTCACCAGAGATAATTATGAACACTGAAGCTTTCTTT. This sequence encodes CASSPEIIMNTEAFF.

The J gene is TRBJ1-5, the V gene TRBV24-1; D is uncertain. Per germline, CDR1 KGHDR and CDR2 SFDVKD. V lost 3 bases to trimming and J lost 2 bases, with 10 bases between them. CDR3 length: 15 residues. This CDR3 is CATSDGPQGNQPQHF. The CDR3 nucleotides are TGTGCCACCAGTGATGGGCCCCAGGGCAATCAGCCCCAGCATTTT.

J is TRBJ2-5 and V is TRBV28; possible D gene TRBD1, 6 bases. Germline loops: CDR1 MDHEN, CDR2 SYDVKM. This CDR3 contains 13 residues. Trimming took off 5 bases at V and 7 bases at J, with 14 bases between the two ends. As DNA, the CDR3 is TGTGCCAGCAGTCCCCAGGGGTTGGGGACCCAGTACTTC. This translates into CASSPQGLGTQYF.